Following are 32 T cell receptor beta chains from one sample sequenced in a study of sequential checkpoint blockade in melanoma. Treatment described: randomized to nivolumab then ipilimumab (arm A) or the reverse (arm B). The repertoire was sequenced with immunoSEQ multiplex PCR; TCRdb's copy has only in-frame clones and lacks some. The table lists 20,000 to 25,000 clones, 55% to 70% of them singletons. The sample here was CD8+ T cells sorted from blood (inferred from file names), taken from a patient given nivolumab and ipilimumab in sequence. The origin of the receptors is a human donor with melanoma.

The chain recombines TRBV5-6 with TRBJ1-1; 7 positions match TRBD1. J gave up 7 bases and V 4 bases, and 7 bases lay outside the gene matches. The CDR3 contains 13 residues. In germline, CDR1 is SGHDT, CDR2 YYEEEE. The DNA for the CDR3 is TGTGCCAGCAGCAGACAGGGCTGGGATGAAGCTTTCTTT. The encoded protein is CASSRQGWDEAFF. The full variable domain, with the rest looked up from reference TRBV5-6 and TRBJ1-1, is DAGVTQSPTHLIKTRGQQVTLRCSPKSGHDTVSWYQQALGQGPQFIFQYYEEEERQRGNFPDRFSGHQFPNYSSELNVNALLLGDSALYLCASSRQGWDEAFFGQGTRLTVV.

In its sample, this clone was seen a few times. The chain couples TRBV4-3 to TRBJ1-1; 7 nucleotides agree with TRBD1. V shed 4 bases and J 6 bases; nucleotides not matched to a gene: 8. CDR3 length: 14 amino acids. Germline CDR1 LGHNA, CDR2 YSLEER. CDR3 sequence reads: CASSPTGATAEAFF. CDR3 bases: TGCGCCAGCAGCCCCACAGGGGCGACGGCTGAAGCTTTCTTT.

The V call is TRBV9, the J call TRBJ1-1; TRBD1 matches at 9 bases. V was clipped by 6 bases and J by 8 bases; unmatched bases: 8. This CDR3 contains 13 residues. Per the germline V gene, CDR1 is SGDLS and CDR2 is YYNGEE. The CDR3 DNA follows: TGTGCCAGCACCCTTATAACAGGGGGCGAAGCTTTCTTT. Residues: CASTLITGGEAFF. Together with reference TRBV9 and TRBJ1-1, the CDR3 gives the full variable domain: DSGVTQTPKHLITATGQRVTLRCSPRSGDLSVYWYQQSLDQGLQFLIQYYNGEERAKGNILERFSAQQFPDLHSELNLSSLELGDSALYFCASTLITGGEAFFGQGTRLTVV.

The V gene is TRBV5-1, the J gene TRBJ2-6; the D is unclear. The germline V and J ends were trimmed by 0 bases and 1 base, with 5 bases remaining between them. The germline V gene encodes CDR1 SGHRS and CDR2 YFSETQ. The CDR3 loop spans 15 amino acids. CDR3 region: CASSLVGSGANVLTF. The CDR3, as DNA: TGCGCCAGCAGCTTGGTCGGGTCTGGGGCCAACGTCCTGACTTTC.

The V call is TRBV5-1, the J call TRBJ2-7, with D possibly TRBD1 on 5 matching bases. Germline lookup yields CDR1 SGHRS and CDR2 YFSETQ. Trimming pared 8 bases from V and 5 bases from J, leaving 29 bases between. The CDR3 is made up of 17 amino acids. The CDR3 DNA reads TGCGCCAGATCCGATTCTTCTAGACAGTGTTTAATTCACGAGCAGTACGTC. Translation: CARSDSSRQCLIHEQYV.

This chain uses TRBV4-3 with TRBJ2-5; 11 bases are a match to TRBD2. The CDR3 covers 18 residues. Germline V gene data show CDR1 as LGHNA and CDR2 as YSLEER. V gave up 0 bases and J gave up 1 base; unmatched junction bases: 7. The CDR3 coding sequence is TGCGCCAGCAGCCAAGATTCCCAACTAGCGGGGGCCCAAGAGACCCAGTACTTC. Its translation is CASSQDSQLAGAQETQYF.

This chain connects TRBV4-1 to TRBJ1-1; maybe TRBD1 (5 bases). V lost 6 bases, J lost 5 bases, and 25 bases lay in between. The CDR3 has 17 amino acids. The V gene's germline CDR1 is MGHRA and CDR2 YSYEKL. CDR3 bases: TGCGCCAGCAGTCGAGACCCGTCTGGGCAGGGCGTTACTGAAGCTTTCTTT. Residues: CASSRDPSGQGVTEAFF.

This clone qualifies as medium-sized. V is TRBV10-3 and J is TRBJ2-7, with D tentatively TRBD2 (6 bases). CDR3 size: 12 residues. Looked up from germline, CDR1 is ENHRY and CDR2 is SYGVKD. Trimming pared 8 bases from V and 3 bases from J, leaving 11 bases between. The DNA for the CDR3 is TGTGCCATCGGGGGGACGTTCTACGAGCAGTACTTC. This translates into CAIGGTFYEQYF.

The V and J genes are TRBV5-1 and TRBJ2-7, with D possibly TRBD1 on 5 matching bases. CDR3 length: 14 amino acids. Germline V gene sequence: CDR1 SGHRS, CDR2 YFSETQ. Trimming pared 0 bases from V and 6 bases from J, leaving 13 bases between. CDR3 DNA sequence: TGCGCCAGCAGCTTGGCCCCGACAGTTTCCGAGCAGTACGTC. This sequence encodes CASSLAPTVSEQYV.

The J gene is TRBJ1-1, the V gene TRBV7-2; D not resolved. Germline lookup yields CDR1 SGHTA and CDR2 FQGNSA. Deletions cut 4 bases from V and 9 bases from J, with 9 bases between. CDR3 length: 11 residues. CDR3: CASSSQHKAFF. The CDR3 bases are TGTGCCAGCAGCTCCCAACATAAAGCTTTCTTT.

The CDR3 DNA is TGTGCCAGCAGTGAATTTGGGGGGCAAGAGACCCAGTACTTC. It yields the protein CASSEFGGQETQYF. The chain employs TRBV2 and TRBJ2-5; weak D call: TRBD2 (6 bases). The V end was cut by 2 bases, the J end by 2 bases, with 9 bases between. CDR3 length equals 14 residues. The germline gives CDR1 SNHLY, CDR2 FYNNEI.

The V call is TRBV4-3, the J call TRBJ1-4, with 9 positions matching TRBD1. The germline V gene has CDR1 LGHNA and CDR2 YSLEER. The trim removed 4 bases at V and 9 bases at J, leaving 12 bases unmatched. This CDR3 region has 16 residues. The CDR3 reads CASSPLWGTGQKKLFF. The CDR3 coding sequence is TGCGCCAGCAGCCCGCTCTGGGGGACAGGGCAGAAAAAACTGTTTTTT.

Of note for this clone: Just one base apart from a much larger clone, this may be a read error. The chain employs TRBV9 and TRBJ2-7; TRBD1 might be the D (5 bases). The CDR3 totals 14 residues. V was trimmed by 7 bases and J by 7 bases, leaving 21 bases between them. Germline CDR1 SGDLS, CDR2 YYNGEE. The CDR3 reads CASGSKDTYNEQYF. In DNA, the CDR3 is TGTGCCAGCGGCTCCAAGGACACCTACAATGAGCAGTACTTC.

This clone is a singleton in its sample. The gene calls are TRBV18 and TRBJ1-2; TRBD1 aligns across 9 bases. V dropped 3 bases and J dropped 3; count of bases not matched to a gene: 5. Germline CDR1 is KGHSH and CDR2 is LQKENI. The CDR3 sequence is 15 residues long. CDR3 DNA: TGTGCCAGCTCACCGACACAGGGGGCATACTATGGCTACACCTTC. Translation: CASSPTQGAYYGYTF.

This clone has a single count. The chain carries TRBV9 and TRBJ2-1; perhaps TRBD1 as D (6 bases). The CDR3 is 17 residues long. Per germline, CDR1 SGDLS and CDR2 YYNGEE. The V gene lost 2 bases and the J gene lost 1 base, with 16 bases spanning the gap. CDR3 residues: CASSVPQGFRSYNEQFF. In nucleotides, the CDR3 is TGTGCCAGCAGCGTCCCTCAGGGGTTTAGGTCCTACAATGAGCAGTTCTTC.

The chain links TRBV7-3 to TRBJ2-7; 8 bases map to TRBD1. Germline CDR1 SGHTA, CDR2 FQGTGA. The CDR3 runs 14 residues. The ends lost 5 bases at V and 3 bases at J; junction bases unmatched: 6. The CDR3: CASSHRDRLYEQYF. The CDR3 DNA is TGTGCCAGCAGCCACCGGGACAGGCTCTACGAGCAGTACTTC.

By share, this clone ranks as medium-sized. The rearrangement links TRBV6-4 to TRBJ2-3; 15 nucleotides align to TRBD2. CDR1 is MRHNA and CDR2 is SNTAGT in the germline V gene. J gave up 4 bases and V 2 bases, and 1 base lay outside the gene matches. This CDR3 spans 16 amino acids. CDR3 region: CASSDGLAGGPDTQYF. The CDR3 nucleotides are TGTGCCAGCAGTGACGGACTAGCGGGGGGGCCAGATACGCAGTATTTT.

This chain uses TRBV4-3 with TRBJ1-1, with D perhaps matching TRBD1 (5 bases). Trimming removed 4 bases from V and 4 bases from J, with 13 bases in between. This CDR3 is 14 amino acids long. Per the germline V gene, CDR1 is LGHNA and CDR2 is YSLEER. The CDR3: CASSPGRGSTEAFF. The CDR3 nucleotides read TGCGCCAGCAGCCCAGGTAGGGGAAGCACTGAAGCTTTCTTT.

A few counts support this clone. The CDR3 loop is CASSQVAGGQDTQYF. CDR3 coding DNA: TGCGCCAGCAGCCAAGTCGCGGGGGGGCAAGATACGCAGTATTTT. The chain is built from TRBV4-1 and TRBJ2-3; 9 bases map to TRBD2. Germline V gene data show CDR1 as MGHRA and CDR2 as YSYEKL. This CDR3 has 15 residues. With V trimmed by 1 base and J by 5 bases, 4 bases remained unmatched.

The chain links TRBV5-6 to TRBJ2-3, with 7 bases fitting TRBD1. CDR1 and CDR2 from the germline V gene are SGHDT and YYEEEE. Trimming at V came to 0 bases and at J to 0 bases, leaving 13 bases not matched to a gene. The CDR3 has 19 residues. The CDR3 nucleotides read TGTGCCAGCAGCTTGGTGGGTTTTGGGGGACAGAAAAGCACAGATACGCAGTATTTT. Translation gives CASSLVGFGGQKSTDTQYF.

The chain couples TRBV2 to TRBJ2-5; 10 positions match TRBD2. V gave up 6 bases and J gave up 7 bases; unmatched junction bases: 11. CDR1 SNHLY and CDR2 FYNNEI come from the germline V gene. The CDR3 extends over 15 amino acids. Here the CDR3 reads CASRGAGGLRGTQYF. The CDR3 coding sequence is TGTGCCAGCAGGGGAGCGGGGGGGCTCAGGGGGACCCAGTACTTC.

This clone was seen once. CDR3 nucleotides: TGTGCCAGCAGTTTATGGGGGGGCCCTAACAATGAGCAGTTCTTC. Translated, it gives CASSLWGGPNNEQFF. The chain carries TRBV27 and TRBJ2-1; the D gene is possibly TRBD2 (7 bases). The length of the CDR3 is 15 residues. V was cut by 1 base and J by 5 bases, with 12 bases left in between. The germline CDR1 and CDR2 sequences are MNHEY and SMNVEV (reference sequence).

The V call is TRBV13, the J call TRBJ1-5; no definite D call. Germline CDR1 is PRHDT and CDR2 is FYEKMQ (reference sequence). The CDR3 has 15 amino acids. Trimming shortened V by 3 bases and J by 3 bases, and 12 bases separated the two germline ends. CDR3 region: CASSFGAQLNQPQHF. The CDR3 DNA sequence: TGTGCCAGCAGCTTCGGCGCACAGCTCAATCAGCCCCAGCATTTT. The full variable domain, in which reference TRBV13 and TRBJ1-5 provide the parts outside the CDR3, is AAGVIQSPRHLIKEKRETATLKCYPIPRHDTVYWYQQGPGQDPQFLISFYEKMQSDKGSIPDRFSAQQFSDYHSELNMSSLELGDSALYFCASSFGAQLNQPQHFGDGTRLSIL.

This clone is labeled as large (0.1 to 1%). The gene calls are TRBV15 and TRBJ1-3; no definite D call. This CDR3 comprises 18 residues. CDR1 is LNHNV and CDR2 is YYDKDF in the germline V gene (reference sequence). With 1 base removed from V and 0 bases from J, the gap between germline ends came to 16 bases. The CDR3 bases are TGTGCCACCAGCAGAGGTGGGGAGTACGGAAGCTCTGGAAACACCATATATTTT. It encodes CATSRGGEYGSSGNTIYF. Using reference TRBV15 and TRBJ1-3 for the parts outside the CDR3, the full variable domain is DAMVIQNPRYQVTQFGKPVTLSCSQTLNHNVMYWYQQKSSQAPKLLFHYYDKDFNNEADTPDNFQSRRPNTSFCFLDIRSPGLGDTAMYLCATSRGGEYGSSGNTIYFGEGSWLTVV.

The chain couples TRBV5-6 to TRBJ2-5, with TRBD2 matching 15 bases. With V trimmed by 4 bases and J by 5 bases, 3 bases remained unmatched. This CDR3 comprises 15 residues. Germline V gives CDR1 SGHDT, CDR2 YYEEEE. The CDR3 region is CASSGTSGGRETQYF. In nucleotides, the CDR3 is TGTGCCAGCAGCGGGACTAGCGGGGGGCGGGAGACCCAGTACTTC.

This clone was observed a few times. The V and J genes are TRBV9 and TRBJ2-1; the D is unclear. The ends were cut back, 5 bases at V and 6 bases at J, with 9 bases in the middle. Germline values: CDR1 SGDLS, CDR2 YYNGEE. The CDR3 has 12 residues. CDR3 in amino acids: CASSRLSNEQFF. The CDR3 region has the DNA TGTGCCAGCAGTAGACTCTCCAATGAGCAGTTCTTC.

The chain links TRBV7-2 to TRBJ2-4; 7 bases are shared with TRBD2. With 1 base clipped from V and 0 bases from J, the junction kept 6 bases outside the gene matches. The CDR3 runs to 17 residues. Germline V CDR1 and CDR2: SGHTA, FQGNSA. In DNA form, the CDR3 reads TGTGCCAGCAGCTTAGAGGAGCGGGGTGTAGCCAAAAACATTCAGTACTTC. It specifies CASSLEERGVAKNIQYF. Based on the CDR3 plus reference TRBV7-2 and TRBJ2-4, the full variable domain is GAGVSQSPSNKVTEKGKDVELRCDPISGHTALYWYRQSLGQGLEFLIYFQGNSAPDKSGLPSDRFSAERTGGSVSTLTIQRTQQEDSAVYLCASSLEERGVAKNIQYFGAGTRLSVL.

This clone was seen only a few times. The V call is TRBV27, the J call TRBJ1-1; D not resolved. V was cut by 5 bases and J by 2 bases, with 3 bases left in between. The CDR3 is 11 residues long. Germline-derived CDR1 and CDR2 are MNHEY and SMNVEV (reference sequence). The CDR3 is CASSQNTEAFF. The CDR3 nucleotides are TGTGCCAGCAGTCAAAACACTGAAGCTTTCTTT.

The chain is built from TRBV7-2 and TRBJ2-3; 8 bases map to TRBD1. Germline values: CDR1 SGHTA, CDR2 FQGNSA. CDR3 length: 14 residues. The junction had 6 bases not matched to a gene; V was cut back by 9 bases and J by 1 base. CDR3 residues: CASAGQGGTDTQYF. The CDR3, as DNA: TGTGCCAGTGCAGGACAGGGAGGCACAGATACGCAGTATTTT.

The chain uses TRBV13 and TRBJ2-1; 11 bases are a match to TRBD2. The germline gives CDR1 PRHDT, CDR2 FYEKMQ (reference sequence). CDR3 length: 15 residues. V gave up 4 bases and J gave up 10 bases; unmatched junction bases: 9. CDR3 DNA: TGTGCCAGCAGCTCAACGTCTAGCGGGGGGAAGGAGCAGTTCTTC. It is translated as CASSSTSSGGKEQFF.

The chain couples TRBV5-6 to TRBJ1-5; D ambiguous. Trimming cost V 4 bases and J 9 bases, with 14 bases left between them. The CDR3 has 13 residues. The germline V gene has CDR1 SGHDT and CDR2 YYEEEE. The CDR3 DNA follows: TGTGCCAGCAGCCCCGAAGGTCTAGGGCCCCAGCATTTT. Translation gives CASSPEGLGPQHF.

In its sample, this clone was seen a few times. V gene TRBV6-6 combines with J gene TRBJ2-2; TRBD1 is a possible D gene (5 bases). The CDR3 runs 14 residues. The germline V and J ends were trimmed by 6 bases and 7 bases, with 15 bases remaining between them. Germline-derived CDR1 and CDR2 are MNHNY and SVGAGI (reference sequence). Here the CDR3 reads CASRLQGSVGELFF. In DNA, the CDR3 is TGTGCCAGCAGGCTCCAGGGTTCTGTCGGGGAGCTGTTTTTT.